Below, one T cell receptor (beta chain) is given with its context. No antigen is known for it. No progression to ophthalmopathy during 18 months of follow-up defined stable disease. Diagnostic assessment was based on clinical symptoms, serum thyroxine and TRAb, thyroid ultrasound and orbital computed tomography. This CDR3 has 13 residues. The J segment lost 4 bases and the V segment lost 4 bases, leaving 3 bases of the junction unmatched. Per germline, CDR1 LNHDA and CDR2 SQIVND (reference sequence). What was amplified from RNA transcripts were TCR beta CDR3 regions. Initially, a first-round RT-PCR of the TCR CDR3 employed the HTBI primer set. TCRdb re-derived calls from the multiplex PCR reads in MiXCR, one entry per CDR3 protein. This sample has about 840,000 distinct CDR3 sequences; around 39% occur once, and the top ten carry roughly 8.3%. This entry comes from a study of T cells in Graves' hyperthyroidism and ophthalmopathy. Overall study: Once the initial diagnosis was made, peripheral blood was obtained before any treatment. The study's findings and limits: Onset of ophthalmopathy came a median approximately 6.8 months after the model predicted it.

The rearrangement uses TRBV19 and TRBJ1-1, with 7 bases identical to TRBD1. The TCR originated in a man between 18 and 35 years old with Graves' hyperthyroidism. The sample consisted of blood. CDR3 bases: TGTGCCAGTAGTACACAGGGGAGCACTGAAGCTTTCTTT. Amino acid sequence: CASSTQGSTEAFF.